Below are 17 T cell receptor beta chains sequenced from a single sample in a study of T cells in Graves' hyperthyroidism and ophthalmopathy. Authors of the study amplified TCR beta CDR3 regions from RNA transcripts. In the first-round RT-PCR of the TCR CDR3, the HTBI primer set was used. Each CDR3 protein gets one entry after TCRdb re-called the multiplex PCR reads with MiXCR. Of around 600,000 distinct CDR3 sequences in the sample, 13% to 15% were seen once. Sequenced input: blood. The receptors were sampled from a woman aged 18-29 years with Graves' ophthalmopathy.

This clonotype was observed a few times. The chain is built from TRBV7-9 and TRBJ2-2; TRBD1 aligns across 7 bases. Germline assignment: CDR1 SEHNR and CDR2 FQNEAQ (reference sequence). The CDR3 spans 15 residues. Trimming at V came to 5 bases and at J to 4 bases, leaving 7 bases not matched to a gene. CDR3 DNA sequence: TGTGCCAGCAGCCGCGACAGGGTCGGCACCGGGGAGCTGTTTTTT. Translated: CASSRDRVGTGELFF. The variable domain in full, completed from reference TRBV7-9 and TRBJ2-2, reads DTGVSQNPRHKITKRGQNVTFRCDPISEHNRLYWYRQTLGQGPEFLTYFQNEAQLEKSRLLSDRFSAERPKGSFSTLEIQRTEQGDSAMYLCASSRDRVGTGELFFGEGSRLTVL.

This clonotype has a count of ten or more. The genes are TRBV10-3 and TRBJ1-5; TRBD1 is a possible D gene (5 bases). The CDR3 is 14 amino acids. Trimming left V 0 bases short and J 4 bases short, with 7 bases between. CDR1 is ENHRY and CDR2 is SYGVKD in the germline V gene. DNA of the CDR3: TGTGCCATCAGTGAGTCCGGGGGGAATCAGCCCCAGCATTTT. Translating gives CAISESGGNQPQHF.

The sample holds many counts of this clonotype. The chain has TRBV20-1 and TRBJ2-1, with TRBD2 matching over 12 bases. Germline V gives CDR1 DFQATT, CDR2 SNEGSKA (reference sequence). The junction had 8 bases not matched to a gene; V was cut back by 0 bases and J by 8 bases. CDR3 length equals 16 residues. CDR3 DNA: TGCAGTGCTAGAGACCAGACTAGCGGGAGCGACTATGAGCAGTTCTTC. Amino acid sequence: CSARDQTSGSDYEQFF.

This clonotype was recorded a few times. This rearrangement joins TRBV6-6 to TRBJ2-7; 13 bases align to TRBD2. The CDR3 is 22 amino acids. V lost 2 bases, J lost 5 bases, and 24 bases stayed unmatched. The germline gives CDR1 MNHNY, CDR2 SVGAGI (reference sequence). The CDR3 here is CASSYPNGGIVSRGLAGNEQYF. The CDR3 coding sequence is TGTGCCAGCAGTTACCCGAACGGGGGGATCGTATCCAGGGGACTAGCGGGAAACGAGCAGTACTTC.

This clonotype was seen at least ten times. The V call is TRBV28, the J call TRBJ2-1, with TRBD1 matching 8 bases. The CDR3 has 16 residues. V dropped 2 bases and J dropped 5; count of bases not matched to a gene: 8. The V gene's germline CDR1 is MDHEN and CDR2 SYDVKM. CDR3 sequence: CASSLSGRGPHNEQFF. The CDR3 DNA reads as TGTGCCAGCAGTTTAAGCGGCAGGGGGCCCCACAATGAGCAGTTCTTC.

In its sample, this clonotype was seen many times. The chain combines TRBV6-1 with TRBJ2-7; D may correspond to TRBD1 or TRBD2 (6 bases each). The CDR3 sequence is 17 residues long. From germline, CDR1 is MNHNS and CDR2 SASEGT. V was trimmed by 6 bases and J by 4 bases, leaving 25 bases between them. The CDR3 bases are TGTGCCAGCAGAAGAAACCGGAGGGGGTCCTCCCGGTACGAGCAGTACTTC. It encodes CASRRNRRGSSRYEQYF.

Notes on this clonotype: Being one base from a much bigger clone, this may be a read error. V and J are TRBV6-5 and TRBJ2-2; possibly TRBD1 for D (5 bases). The CDR3 runs to 16 residues. Germline values: CDR1 MNHEY, CDR2 SVGAGI. CDR3 loop: CAGSYSRPDRTGELFF. As DNA, the CDR3 is TGTGCCGGCAGTTACTCCCGCCCCGACAGAACCGGGGAGCTGTTTTTT.

This clonotype has more than one count but fewer than ten. This chain uses TRBV6-1 with TRBJ2-7; D not resolved. Trimming left V 6 bases short and J 2 bases short, with 23 bases between. The germline V gene encodes CDR1 MNHNS and CDR2 SASEGT. The CDR3 length is 17 residues. The CDR3 protein is CASSSTYNNPTTYEQYF. The CDR3 region has the DNA TGTGCCAGCAGCTCTACCTACAATAACCCAACCACCTACGAGCAGTACTTC.

This clonotype was recorded many times. The CDR3, as DNA: TGCAGTGCTAGACCTACCGAGCGAAGCTCCTACAATGAGCAGTTCTTC. This gives the protein CSARPTERSSYNEQFF. This chain joins TRBV20-1 and TRBJ2-1; D not resolved. CDR1 and CDR2 (germline): DFQATT, SNEGSKA (reference sequence). Trimming cost V 2 bases and J 0 bases, with 14 bases left between them. This CDR3 has 16 amino acids.

In the case of this clonotype: This may arise from a read error, as a much more abundant clone is one base away. The J gene is TRBJ2-2, the V gene TRBV3-1; unclear D gene. The CDR3 runs 14 residues. The V end was cut by 1 base, the J end by 7 bases, with 10 bases between. CDR1 and CDR2 (germline): LGHDT, YNNKEL (reference sequence). CDR3 sequence (DNA): TGTGCCAGCAGCCAAGTTGGGCATGACGGGGAGCTGTTTTTT. Its translation: CASSQVGHDGELFF.

This clonotype was counted only a few times. The rearrangement uses TRBV28 and TRBJ1-6; 9 positions agree with TRBD1. This CDR3 comprises 16 residues. Germline CDR1 and CDR2: MDHEN and SYDVKM. The J segment lost 7 bases and the V segment lost 0 bases, leaving 4 bases of the junction unmatched. The CDR3 here is CASSLWGGTGNSPLHF. The CDR3 nucleotides read TGTGCCAGCAGTTTATGGGGGGGGACAGGGAATTCACCCCTCCACTTT.

This clonotype was observed many times. The rearrangement joins TRBV6-1 to TRBJ1-5, with D perhaps TRBD1 (5 bases). The germline V gene encodes CDR1 MNHNS and CDR2 SASEGT. The CDR3 runs 15 residues. Trimming took off 4 bases at V and 6 bases at J, with 16 bases between the two ends. This chain's CDR3 is CASSGRWDGAQPQHF. The CDR3 nucleotides are TGTGCCAGCAGTGGAAGGTGGGACGGAGCTCAGCCCCAGCATTTT.

This clonotype was detected many times. The rearrangement links TRBV20-1 to TRBJ1-2; the D is unclear. Germline CDR1 and CDR2: DFQATT and SNEGSKA (reference sequence). The CDR3 loop spans 14 amino acids. Trimming took off 4 bases at V and 1 base at J, with 13 bases between the two ends. The CDR3 DNA reads TGCAGTGCTATCGAACATACCTATAACTATGGCTACACCTTC. This gives the protein CSAIEHTYNYGYTF.

This clonotype has a count of ten or more. The chain joins TRBV12-3 or TRBV12-4 to TRBJ2-2; D is uncertain. Trimming took off 3 bases at V and 0 bases at J, with 8 bases between the two ends. The CDR3 sequence is 15 residues long. CDR3: CASSFWITNTGELFF. CDR3 nucleotides: TGTGCCAGCAGTTTTTGGATTACGAACACCGGGGAGCTGTTTTTT.

There are many counts of this clonotype. The chain joins TRBV6-1 to TRBJ2-5; the D gene could be TRBD1 or TRBD2 (5 bases each). Germline loops: CDR1 MNHNS, CDR2 SASEGT. This CDR3 comprises 13 residues. V lost 6 bases, J lost 3 bases, and 11 bases lay in between. Written as DNA, the CDR3 is TGTGCCAGCAGGCAAGGGACCGAAGAGACCCAGTACTTC. This encodes CASRQGTEETQYF.

The J gene is TRBJ1-1, the V gene TRBV7-2; unclear D gene. Trimming cost V 1 base and J 1 base, with 7 bases left between them. Germline V gene sequence: CDR1 SGHTA, CDR2 FQGNSA. CDR3 size: 14 residues. The CDR3 here is CASSLGFTNTEAFF. CDR3 DNA: TGTGCCAGCAGCTTAGGATTTACGAACACTGAAGCTTTCTTT.

This clonotype was counted at least ten times. This rearrangement joins TRBV27 to TRBJ1-2; the match to TRBD1 covers 8 bases. This CDR3 has 17 residues. J was trimmed by 2 bases and V by 7 bases; bases with no gene match: 15. Germline-derived CDR1 and CDR2 are MNHEY and SMNVEV (reference sequence). The CDR3 reads CASTQRGSTGVNYGYTF. The CDR3 nucleotides are TGTGCCAGCACTCAAAGGGGTTCGACAGGGGTCAACTATGGCTACACCTTC.